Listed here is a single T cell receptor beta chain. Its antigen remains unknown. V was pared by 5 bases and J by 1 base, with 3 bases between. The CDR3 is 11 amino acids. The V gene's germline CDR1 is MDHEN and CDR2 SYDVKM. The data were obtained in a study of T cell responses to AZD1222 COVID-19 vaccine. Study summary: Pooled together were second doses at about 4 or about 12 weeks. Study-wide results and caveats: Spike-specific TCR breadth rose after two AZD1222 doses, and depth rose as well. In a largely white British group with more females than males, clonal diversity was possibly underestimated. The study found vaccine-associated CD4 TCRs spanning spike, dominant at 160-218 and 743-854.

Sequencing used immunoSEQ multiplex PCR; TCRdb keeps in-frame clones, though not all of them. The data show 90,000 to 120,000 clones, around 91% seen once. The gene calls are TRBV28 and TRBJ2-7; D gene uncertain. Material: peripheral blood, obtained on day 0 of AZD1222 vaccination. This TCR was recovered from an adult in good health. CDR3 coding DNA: TGTGCCAGCAGTCATTCCTACGAGCAGTACTTC. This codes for CASSHSYEQYF.